One T cell receptor (beta chain) is described in this entry. The antigen is not known. CDR3 length equals 14 residues. V shed 6 bases and J shed 5 bases, with 11 bases lying between them. Germline V gene sequence: CDR1 LNHDA, CDR2 SQIVND (reference sequence). The data originate from a study of cytomegalovirus exposure and HLA in healthy donors. Overall study context: A prior study identified 120 million or so unique TCR beta sequences from about 180 million T cells. Whole-study results and caveats: Productive rates of about 90% or about 30% were seen for most TCR beta V segments in an earlier analysis. Fewer N-insertions than the approximately 700-donor mean were reportedly shown by an Asian-associated ancestry cluster in a later analysis.

In the PCR, 60 Vbeta and 13 Jbeta primers were used. Measured with immunoSEQ multiplex PCR; TCRdb has only the in-frame clones, and not every one. The sample holds 200,000 or so clones, 82% seen once. This TCR came from a boy aged 2 to 10 in good health and CMV-seronegative. This chain uses TRBV19 with TRBJ1-6; possible D gene TRBD1, 6 bases. Sequencing used PBMCs. The CDR3 nucleotides are TGTGCCAGTAGGACGGACAGCAATAATTCACCCCTCCACTTT. This sequence encodes CASRTDSNNSPLHF.